This entry lists 7 T cell receptor beta chains sequenced from one sample in a study of blood T cells in healthy people across ages. Through a sample-barcoded 5' primer and a J-beta primer mix, a second PCR was run for roughly 7 to 11 cycles. MiXCR, applied by TCRdb to the 5' RACE reads, yields one record per CDR3 protein. The sample consists of roughly 1,700,000 distinct CDR3 sequences, 25% to 30% of them appearing once. The sequenced sample was blood. Receptors originate from a woman between 25 and 40 years old in good health.

This clonotype was detected only a few times. The genes are TRBV7-2 and TRBJ1-6; 9 bases line up with TRBD1. The germline CDR1 and CDR2 sequences are SGHTA and FQGNSA. With 5 bases clipped from V and 8 bases from J, the junction kept 13 bases outside the gene matches. The CDR3 is 17 amino acids. The CDR3 region has the DNA TGTGCCAGCAGCGCATTCCCGATACAGGGGGCGGATTCACCCCTCCACTTT. Its translation: CASSAFPIQGADSPLHF. Full variable domain (rest looked up from reference TRBV7-2 and TRBJ1-6): GAGVSQSPSNKVTEKGKDVELRCDPISGHTALYWYRQSLGQGLEFLIYFQGNSAPDKSGLPSDRFSAERTGGSVSTLTIQRTQQEDSAVYLCASSAFPIQGADSPLHFGNGTRLTVT.

This chain connects TRBV2 to TRBJ1-1; D possibly corresponds to TRBD1 (5 bases). Germline assignment: CDR1 SNHLY and CDR2 FYNNEI. V lost 7 bases and J lost 0, with 12 bases in between. The CDR3 totals 14 residues. The CDR3 coding sequence is TGTGCCAGCAACTGGGGCAGTATGAACACTGAAGCTTTCTTT. Translating it yields CASNWGSMNTEAFF.

This clonotype was counted a few times. The chain carries TRBV24-1 and TRBJ2-1; 12 bases map to TRBD2. The CDR3 covers 17 residues. Losses at the gene ends were 2 bases for V and 5 bases for J; bases not matched to a gene: 6. The germline gives CDR1 KGHDR, CDR2 SFDVKD. DNA of the CDR3: TGTGCCACCAGTGATTCCTTGACTAGCGGGAGCAACAATGAGCAGTTCTTC. It encodes CATSDSLTSGSNNEQFF.

This clonotype was counted a few times. This could be a read error, since a much larger clone is one nucleotide away. The rearrangement uses TRBV7-2 and TRBJ2-7; maybe TRBD1 (6 bases). From germline, CDR1 is SGHTA and CDR2 FQGNSA. The CDR3 extends over 14 amino acids. CDR3 sequence: CASSVQGYSYGQYF. The DNA for the CDR3 is TGTGCCAGCAGCGTACAGGGTTACTCTTACGGGCAGTACTTC.

The J gene is TRBJ2-1, the V gene TRBV5-5, with D unresolved. Germline V lookup: CDR1 SGHKS, CDR2 YYEKEE (reference sequence). The CDR3 is made up of 10 amino acids. Trimming left V 5 bases short and J 10 bases short, with 7 bases between. This chain's CDR3 is CASSSKEQFF. As DNA, the CDR3 is TGTGCCAGCAGTAGCAAGGAGCAGTTCTTC.

This clonotype occurred a few times. The rearrangement uses TRBV20-1 and TRBJ2-4, with 9 nucleotides matching TRBD2. CDR1 is DFQATT and CDR2 is SNEGSKA in the germline V gene (reference sequence). J lost 13 bases, V lost 0 bases, and 10 bases had no gene match. This CDR3 is 14 amino acids long. This chain's CDR3 is CSARDTAGGLGQYF. The CDR3 nucleotides are TGCAGTGCTAGAGATACAGCGGGAGGACTGGGGCAGTACTTC.

This clonotype was observed a handful of times. This chain connects TRBV15 to TRBJ2-4, with D unclear. This CDR3 comprises 13 residues. Trimming shortened V by 6 bases and J by 13 bases, and 19 bases separated the two germline ends. Germline CDR1 LNHNV, CDR2 YYDKDF (reference sequence). As DNA, the CDR3 is TGTGCCACCAGGGTTCGTAATGGAAATGAGCAGTACTTC. Amino acids: CATRVRNGNEQYF.